This is a list of T cell receptor beta chains from one sample in a study of neurological immune-mediated disorders. Each CDR3 protein gets one entry after TCRdb re-called the 5' RACE reads with MiXCR. The sample includes 65,000 to 85,000 distinct CDR3 sequences, 5.8% of them seen just once. Sequencing was performed on PBMCs. The receptors come from an older woman with multiple sclerosis. Each CDR3 is given with its conserved first and last residue. Fields, in order: CDR3 protein, CDR3 DNA, J gene, V gene, clone size, D gene. A D gene is named only where the DNA matches it firmly. Clone size appears in some rows only: once, few, many, or a class for an expanded clone.

CDR3: CASSKSGTLSSYNEQFF; DNA: TGCGCCAGCAGCAAATCCGGGACCTTGAGCTCCTACAATGAGCAGTTCTTC; J: TRBJ2-1; V: TRBV5-1; size: many; D: NA
CDR3: CASSQTQNEQFF; DNA: TGTGCCAGCAGTCAGACTCAAAATGAGCAGTTCTTC; J: TRBJ2-1; V: TRBV12-3/TRBV12-4; size: many; D: NA
CDR3: CSASQRGEKLFF; DNA: TGCAGTGCTAGCCAGCGGGGTGAAAAACTGTTTTTT; J: TRBJ1-4; V: TRBV20-1; size: many; D: NA
CDR3: CASSQYRGNEQFF; DNA: TGTGCCAGCAGCCAATATCGGGGGAATGAGCAGTTCTTC; J: TRBJ2-1; V: TRBV16; size: many; D: NA
CDR3: CASSPGGYGYTF; DNA: TGCGCCAGCAGCCCAGGGGGCTATGGCTACACCTTC; J: TRBJ1-2; V: TRBV4-1; size: many; D: TRBD1
CDR3: CASSPRSLNEQFF; DNA: TGTGCCAGCAGTCCCCGTTCCCTCAATGAGCAGTTCTTC; J: TRBJ2-1; V: TRBV12-3/TRBV12-4; size: many; D: NA
CDR3: CSARTVRDSSYEQYF; DNA: TGCAGTGCTAGAACCGTCCGGGACAGCTCCTACGAGCAGTACTTC; J: TRBJ2-7; V: TRBV20-1; size: many; D: TRBD1
CDR3: CVAGRGSYEQYF; DNA: TGTGTCGCGGGGCGAGGTTCCTACGAGCAGTACTTC; J: TRBJ2-7; V: TRBV7-9; size: many; D: NA
CDR3: CASSLATSDYNEQFF; DNA: TGCGCCAGCAGCTTGGCGACATCGGACTACAATGAGCAGTTCTTC; J: TRBJ2-1; V: TRBV5-1; size: many; D: NA
CDR3: CASGLEPATEAFF; DNA: TGTGCTAGTGGTTTGGAGCCGGCCACTGAAGCTTTCTTT; J: TRBJ1-1; V: TRBV12-5; size: many; D: NA
CDR3: CAIREGQGFGAFF; DNA: TGTGCCATCAGGGAGGGACAGGGATTCGGAGCTTTCTTT; J: TRBJ1-1; V: TRBV10-3; size: NA; D: TRBD1
CDR3: CASSWRGGQEDTQYF; DNA: TGTGCCAGCAGCTGGCGGGGGGGCCAGGAAGATACGCAGTATTTT; J: TRBJ2-3; V: TRBV7-9; size: few; D: TRBD2
CDR3: CASSLGRRSGGDEQFF; DNA: TGTGCCAGCAGCTTAGGAAGGCGTAGCGGGGGTGATGAGCAGTTCTTC; J: TRBJ2-1; V: TRBV11-3; size: NA; D: TRBD2
CDR3: CASSGQPAKNIQYF; DNA: TGCGCCAGCAGTGGTCAGCCCGCCAAAAACATTCAGTACTTC; J: TRBJ2-4; V: TRBV5-1; size: many; D: NA
CDR3: CSVESGGPYNEQFF; DNA: TGCAGCGTTGAATCGGGGGGTCCCTACAATGAGCAGTTCTTC; J: TRBJ2-1; V: TRBV29-1; size: NA; D: TRBD2
CDR3: CASSFGRGYEQYF; DNA: TGTGCCAGCAGCTTCGGCAGAGGTTACGAGCAGTACTTC; J: TRBJ2-7; V: TRBV7-7; size: NA; D: NA
CDR3: CASSLGDRVGRNEQFF; DNA: TGCGCCAGCAGCTTGGGCGACAGGGTGGGGAGGAATGAGCAGTTCTTC; J: TRBJ2-1; V: TRBV5-1; size: many; D: NA
CDR3: CATSRDRGQVYGYTF; DNA: TGTGCCACCAGCAGAGACAGGGGGCAGGTCTATGGCTACACCTTC; J: TRBJ1-2; V: TRBV15; size: many; D: TRBD1
CDR3: CASSLVAGTGANVLTF; DNA: TGTGCCAGCAGCTTAGTTGCAGGGACTGGGGCCAACGTCCTGACTTTC; J: TRBJ2-6; V: TRBV7-2; size: many; D: NA
CDR3: CASSWVAGRYNEQFF; DNA: TGCGCCAGCAGCTGGGTGGCGGGGAGGTACAATGAGCAGTTCTTC; J: TRBJ2-1; V: TRBV5-1; size: many; D: NA
CDR3: CASRDPSGGHYTQYF; DNA: TGCGCCAGCAGGGACCCTTCGGGGGGTCATTATACGCAGTATTTT; J: TRBJ2-3; V: TRBV5-1; size: many; D: TRBD2
CDR3: CAWSVLGLAGASSYNEQFF; DNA: TGTGCCTGGAGTGTACTCGGGCTAGCGGGGGCTAGCTCCTACAATGAGCAGTTCTTC; J: TRBJ2-1; V: TRBV30; size: few; D: TRBD2
CDR3: CASSSQSSSYNEQFF; DNA: TGTGCCAGCAGCTCACAATCAAGCTCCTACAATGAGCAGTTCTTC; J: TRBJ2-1; V: TRBV7-8; size: many; D: NA
CDR3: CASSLKTGGDYGYTF; DNA: TGTGCCAGCAGCCTGAAGACAGGGGGCGACTATGGCTACACCTTC; J: TRBJ1-2; V: TRBV7-9; size: many; D: TRBD1
CDR3: CASSQPLAGRRGDTQYF; DNA: TGTGCCAGCAGCCAGCCCCTAGCGGGGAGAAGGGGAGATACGCAGTATTTT; J: TRBJ2-3; V: TRBV3-1; size: many; D: TRBD2
CDR3: CASSFYICSATALGGPYYGYTF; DNA: NA; J: TRBJ1-2; V: TRBV7-2; size: once; D: NA
CDR3: CSASKGRADGYTF; DNA: TGCAGTGCTTCTAAGGGGCGCGCCGATGGCTACACCTTC; J: TRBJ1-2; V: TRBV20-1; size: medium-sized; D: NA
CDR3: CASSFPQSRNYGYTF; DNA: TGTGCCAGCAGTTTTCCCCAGAGCCGTAACTATGGCTACACCTTC; J: TRBJ1-2; V: TRBV12-3/TRBV12-4; size: many; D: NA
CDR3: CASSLSPGGGQYF; DNA: TGTGCCAGCAGCTTATCGCCGGGCGGGGGGCAGTATTTT; J: TRBJ2-3; V: TRBV7-2; size: many; D: TRBD2
CDR3: CSARDPRVYQETQYF; DNA: TGCAGTGCTAGAGATCCGAGGGTTTACCAAGAGACCCAGTACTTC; J: TRBJ2-5; V: TRBV20-1; size: many; D: NA
CDR3: CASSPSSAGRISEQYF; DNA: TGTGCCAGCAGCCCCAGTAGCGCAGGGAGAATCTCCGAGCAGTACTTC; J: TRBJ2-7; V: TRBV9; size: many; D: NA
CDR3: CASSLRGGGTYEQYF; DNA: TGTGCCAGCAGTTTAAGAGGTGGAGGAACCTACGAGCAGTACTTC; J: TRBJ2-7; V: TRBV6-6; size: many; D: NA
CDR3: CASSLGTGRNTIYF; DNA: TGCGCCAGCAGCTTGGGGACAGGGAGAAACACCATATATTTT; J: TRBJ1-3; V: TRBV5-1; size: many; D: TRBD1
CDR3: CATSLGGVSSYEQYF; DNA: TGTGCCACCAGTCTAGGCGGGGTAAGCTCCTACGAGCAGTACTTC; J: TRBJ2-7; V: TRBV6-5; size: many; D: NA
CDR3: CATSGGDSPNYGYTF; DNA: TGTGCCACCAGCGGGGGTGACAGCCCTAACTATGGCTACACCTTC; J: TRBJ1-2; V: TRBV15; size: many; D: NA
CDR3: CASSQDLVETQYF; DNA: TGTGCCAGCAGCCAAGATCTTGTGGAGACCCAGTACTTC; J: TRBJ2-5; V: TRBV14; size: many; D: NA
CDR3: CASSLEQGFGTQYF; DNA: TGCGCCAGCAGCTTGGAACAGGGGTTCGGGACCCAGTACTTC; J: TRBJ2-5; V: TRBV5-1; size: many; D: TRBD1
CDR3: CASSLQGGTQAQYF; DNA: TGTGCCAGCAGCTTGCAGGGGGGGACCCAGGCCCAGTACTTC; J: TRBJ2-5; V: TRBV13; size: many; D: NA
CDR3: CASSFSPPGGNQPQHF; DNA: TGTGCCAGCAGTTTCTCTCCTCCCGGTGGAAATCAGCCCCAGCATTTT; J: TRBJ1-5; V: TRBV12-3/TRBV12-4; size: many; D: NA
CDR3: CASSLGAAGGETQYF; DNA: TGTGCTAGCAGCTTAGGGGCAGCCGGAGGGGAGACCCAGTACTTC; J: TRBJ2-5; V: TRBV7-7; size: many; D: NA
CDR3: CATSRDLGGPGFF; DNA: TGTGCCACCAGCAGAGATCTAGGGGGGCCGGGGTTCTTC; J: TRBJ2-1; V: TRBV15; size: many; D: NA
CDR3: CASSLRDESTGELFF; DNA: TGCGCCAGCAGCCTAAGGGACGAGTCCACCGGGGAGCTGTTTTTT; J: TRBJ2-2; V: TRBV5-1; size: many; D: NA
CDR3: CASRMSGANVLTF; DNA: TGTGCCAGCAGGATGAGCGGGGCCAACGTCCTGACTTTC; J: TRBJ2-6; V: TRBV7-2; size: many; D: NA
CDR3: CSAREGRQGNTGELFF; DNA: TGCAGTGCTAGAGAGGGGCGACAGGGGAACACCGGGGAGCTGTTTTTT; J: TRBJ2-2; V: TRBV20-1; size: many; D: TRBD1
CDR3: CASSVAGYPEQFF; DNA: TGTGCCAGCAGCGTAGCTGGGTATCCCGAGCAGTTCTTC; J: TRBJ2-1; V: TRBV9; size: many; D: NA
CDR3: CASSQDDSGGYEQYF; DNA: TGTGCCAGCAGCCAAGATGACAGTGGGGGCTACGAGCAGTACTTC; J: TRBJ2-7; V: TRBV14; size: few; D: NA
CDR3: CSVISILDYGYTF; DNA: TGCAGCGTTATCTCCATCCTAGACTATGGCTACACCTTC; J: TRBJ1-2; V: TRBV29-1; size: many; D: NA
CDR3: CASRPLAGGLLNEQFF; DNA: TGTGCCAGCAGACCTCTAGCGGGGGGCCTCCTGAATGAGCAGTTCTTC; J: TRBJ2-1; V: TRBV28; size: many; D: TRBD2
CDR3: CASDRGGAGVNFYNEQFF; DNA: TGTGCCAGCGACCGAGGGGGGGCAGGAGTTAATTTCTACAATGAGCAGTTCTTC; J: TRBJ2-1; V: TRBV12-3/TRBV12-4; size: few; D: NA
CDR3: CASSFQNEKLFF; DNA: TGTGCCAGCAGCTTTCAGAATGAAAAACTGTTTTTT; J: TRBJ1-4; V: TRBV5-5; size: many; D: NA
CDR3: CASSLLPGTSLGELFF; DNA: TGTGCCAGCAGTCTACTTCCCGGGACTAGCCTCGGGGAGCTGTTTTTT; J: TRBJ2-2; V: TRBV28; size: many; D: TRBD2
CDR3: CASSSLPRENEQFF; DNA: TGTGCCAGCAGCTCACTTCCTAGGGAGAATGAGCAGTTCTTC; J: TRBJ2-1; V: TRBV7-9; size: many; D: NA
CDR3: CASSQEGLAGYNEQFF; DNA: TGCGCCAGCAGCCAAGAAGGTCTAGCGGGCTACAATGAGCAGTTCTTC; J: TRBJ2-1; V: TRBV4-1; size: many; D: TRBD2
CDR3: CASSLTGVGEQYF; DNA: TGTGCCAGCAGCCTAACAGGGGTCGGTGAGCAGTACTTC; J: TRBJ2-7; V: TRBV7-9; size: many; D: TRBD1
CDR3: CASSLVLGNTGELFF; DNA: TGTGCCAGCAGCTTAGTTCTGGGAAACACCGGGGAGCTGTTTTTT; J: TRBJ2-2; V: TRBV7-8; size: many; D: NA
CDR3: CASSLPTAGVGTDTQYF; DNA: TGTGCCAGCAGCTTGCCGACAGCTGGGGTTGGAACAGATACGCAGTATTTT; J: TRBJ2-3; V: TRBV5-6; size: many; D: NA
CDR3: CASSHGGGRYNEQFF; DNA: TGTGCCAGCAGCCATGGCGGGGGCCGATACAATGAGCAGTTCTTC; J: TRBJ2-1; V: TRBV3-1; size: many; D: NA
CDR3: CASSSLDRGLQETQYF; DNA: TGTGCCAGCAGCTCACTGGACCGTGGACTGCAAGAGACCCAGTACTTC; J: TRBJ2-5; V: TRBV7-8; size: many; D: NA